The 10 T cell receptor beta chains below come from one sample, sequenced in a study of technical replicates of blood from a few donors. Sequenced by immunoSEQ multiplex PCR; TCRdb stores in-frame clones only, minus some. This sample has roughly 70,000 clones; 85% to 95% occur once, and the top ten carry approximately 0.25%. Sequenced sample: T cells isolated from PBMCs. The receptors derive from a human donor in good health.

The chain carries TRBV7-9 and TRBJ1-6; maybe TRBD1 (5 bases). The CDR3 contains 15 residues. V lost 1 base and J 7 bases, leaving 11 bases between the germline ends. Germline CDR1 reads SEHNR; CDR2 reads FQNEAQ (reference sequence). The CDR3 loop is CASSLEAGANSPLHF. Written as DNA, the CDR3 is TGTGCCAGCAGCTTAGAGGCTGGGGCAAATTCACCCCTCCACTTT.

This rearrangement joins TRBV7-8 to TRBJ1-2, with D uncertain. This CDR3 is 13 amino acids long. Germline CDR1 SGHVS, CDR2 FQNEAQ. The V and J ends lost 4 bases and 1 base respectively, with 7 bases between them. CDR3 sequence: CASSSEINYGYTF. The CDR3 DNA sequence: TGTGCCAGCAGCTCCGAGATTAACTATGGCTACACCTTC.

This rearrangement joins TRBV28 to TRBJ2-3, with 7 bases that match TRBD2. Germline CDR1 is MDHEN and CDR2 is SYDVKM. This CDR3 contains 15 residues. V shed 7 bases, J shed 2 bases, and the junction held 9 bases outside the gene matches. CDR3 in amino acids: CASNPGSGNTDTQYF. In nucleotides, the CDR3 is TGTGCCAGCAACCCGGGAAGCGGGAACACAGATACGCAGTATTTT.

The chain couples TRBV7-6 to TRBJ2-5; 11 bases map to TRBD1. The ends lost 4 bases at V and 1 base at J; junction bases unmatched: 5. The germline gives CDR1 SGHVS, CDR2 FNYEAQ. The CDR3 runs to 16 residues. CDR3 residues: CASSSGQGAPQETQYF. The CDR3 region has the DNA TGTGCCAGCAGCTCCGGACAGGGGGCGCCCCAAGAGACCCAGTACTTC.

The V gene is TRBV7-9, the J gene TRBJ2-7; D is unclear. The CDR3 is 16 residues long. Germline V CDR1 and CDR2: SEHNR, FQNEAQ (reference sequence). Trimming pared 3 bases from V and 0 bases from J, leaving 15 bases between. The CDR3 loop is CASSFSGRKSSYEQYF. The CDR3 DNA is TGTGCCAGCAGCTTTTCTGGCAGAAAATCCTCCTACGAGCAGTACTTC.

This chain joins TRBV6-5 and TRBJ2-7; 8 bases align to TRBD2. Germline CDR1 and CDR2: MNHEY and SVGAGI. This CDR3 is built from 15 residues. The junction had 11 bases not matched to a gene; V was cut back by 10 bases and J by 0 bases. The CDR3 DNA sequence: TGTGCCATCTCCCCGGCGGGGGGCTTCTCCTACGAGCAGTACTTC. This gives the protein CAISPAGGFSYEQYF.

The chain joins TRBV5-1 to TRBJ2-1; weak D call: TRBD1 (7 bases). Per the germline V gene, CDR1 is SGHRS and CDR2 is YFSETQ. Trimming pared 0 bases from V and 3 bases from J, leaving 10 bases between. This CDR3 spans 15 amino acids. CDR3 sequence: CASSLVQGGYNEQFF. The CDR3 DNA reads TGCGCCAGCAGCTTGGTGCAGGGGGGCTACAATGAGCAGTTCTTC.

The chain combines TRBV25-1 with TRBJ2-2, with D possibly TRBD1 on 5 matching bases. CDR3 length equals 13 residues. V was cut by 6 bases and J by 6 bases, with 11 bases left in between. CDR1 is MGHDK and CDR2 is SYGVNS in the germline V gene. The CDR3 loop is CASRTSGSGELFF. The CDR3 bases are TGTGCCAGCAGGACCTCAGGGTCCGGGGAGCTGTTTTTT. Supplemented by reference TRBV25-1 and TRBJ2-2, the full variable domain reads EADIYQTPRYLVIGTGKKITLECSQTMGHDKMYWYQQDPGMELHLIHYSYGVNSTEKGDLSSESTVSRIRTEHFPLTLESARPSHTSQYLCASRTSGSGELFFGEGSRLTVL.

V is TRBV6-5 and J is TRBJ1-1, with D uncertain. Looked up from germline, CDR1 is MNHEY and CDR2 is SVGAGI. This CDR3 spans 14 amino acids. Trimming left V 8 bases short and J 1 base short, with 14 bases between. Here the CDR3 DNA reads TGTGCCAGCTTTTCGCGGGGAGGGAACACTGAAGCTTTCTTT. Residues: CASFSRGGNTEAFF.

V is TRBV7-9 and J is TRBJ1-2; D might be TRBD1 (6 bases). Between the trimmed V and J ends, which lost 6 bases and 4 bases, there was a span of 21 bases. The CDR3 runs to 16 residues. Germline values: CDR1 SEHNR, CDR2 FQNEAQ (reference sequence). CDR3 loop: CASSSSRDTFSYGYTF. CDR3 in DNA: TGTGCCAGCAGTTCGTCCCGGGACACTTTTTCCTATGGCTACACCTTC.